This passage covers 16 T cell receptor beta chains from one sample sequenced in a study of blood T cell repertoires in COVID-19. Profiling relied on immunoSEQ multiplex PCR, and the TCRdb table lists in-frame clones only, not all of them. The profile shows approximately 190,000 clones, under 90% of them singletons. The sequencing input was peripheral blood. These TCRs come from a man aged 80 or over with acute or convalescent COVID-19.

The chain employs TRBV19 and TRBJ2-7, with D possibly being TRBD1 (5 bases). Germline loops: CDR1 LNHDA, CDR2 SQIVND (reference sequence). This CDR3 has 13 amino acids. Trimming pared 6 bases from V and 4 bases from J, leaving 13 bases between. The CDR3 region is CASSDHTGYEQYF. The DNA for the CDR3 is TGTGCCAGTAGCGACCACACAGGATACGAGCAGTACTTC.

This clone was counted only a few times. V and J are TRBV7-9 and TRBJ2-4, with 7 bases lining up with TRBD1. This CDR3 comprises 15 residues. The junction had 4 bases not matched to a gene; V was cut back by 5 bases and J by 0 bases. Germline CDR1 reads SEHNR; CDR2 reads FQNEAQ (reference sequence). The CDR3 loop reads CASSPWTGAKNIQYF. CDR3 coding DNA: TGTGCCAGCAGCCCCTGGACAGGAGCCAAAAACATTCAGTACTTC.

This clone showed up just once. This chain links TRBV18 with TRBJ1-5, with 8 bases aligning to TRBD1. The CDR3 is 15 residues long. Germline loops: CDR1 KGHSH, CDR2 LQKENI. The V and J ends lost 0 bases and 5 bases, in that order; junction bases with no gene match: 3. As DNA, the CDR3 is TGTGCCAGCTCACCACCAACACAGGGGGATCAGCCCCAGCATTTT. This encodes CASSPPTQGDQPQHF.

The gene calls are TRBV7-2 and TRBJ1-2; TRBD1 aligns across 8 bases. CDR1 is SGHTA and CDR2 is FQGNSA in the germline V gene. The junction had 6 bases not matched to a gene; V was cut back by 2 bases and J by 4 bases. The CDR3 runs to 15 residues. CDR3 region: CASSLIQGAGYGYTF. CDR3 bases: TGTGCCAGCAGCTTAATCCAGGGGGCGGGCTATGGCTACACCTTC.

V usage is TRBV19 and J usage is TRBJ1-2, with D possibly TRBD1 on 6 matching bases. The CDR3 contains 14 residues. V was clipped by 5 bases and J by 7 bases, with 17 bases between them. Looked up from germline, CDR1 is LNHDA and CDR2 is SQIVND (reference sequence). The CDR3 sequence is CASSGLTGVAGYTF. The CDR3 coding sequence is TGTGCCAGTAGTGGACTGACAGGAGTTGCTGGCTACACCTTC.

This clone was picked up one time. The chain couples TRBV5-6 to TRBJ1-5, with D perhaps TRBD1 (5 bases). The germline V gene encodes CDR1 SGHDT and CDR2 YYEEEE. The CDR3 is 15 amino acids. The ends were cut back, 0 bases at V and 5 bases at J, with 12 bases in the middle. The CDR3 nucleotides are TGTGCCAGCAGCTTGGCCGGGGGTCGGGATCAGCCCCAGCATTTT. It yields the protein CASSLAGGRDQPQHF.

In its sample, this clone was seen once. The chain carries TRBV27 and TRBJ2-6; 8 nucleotides align to TRBD1. J lost 0 bases, V lost 7 bases, and 2 bases had no gene match. The CDR3 runs to 15 residues. From germline, CDR1 is MNHEY and CDR2 SMNVEV (reference sequence). The CDR3 coding sequence is TGTGCCAGCACCGACAGGGGCTCTGGGGCCAACGTCCTGACTTTC. Protein: CASTDRGSGANVLTF.

The V call is TRBV24-1, the J call TRBJ2-2; 9 bases line up with TRBD2. V lost 9 bases and J lost 8; bases outside the gene matches: 15. There are 16 residues in the CDR3. CDR1 and CDR2 (germline): KGHDR, SFDVKD. The CDR3 loop is CATFSALAGREGELFF. The CDR3, as DNA: TGTGCCACCTTTTCGGCCCTAGCGGGACGAGAGGGGGAGCTGTTTTTT.

V gene TRBV19 combines with J gene TRBJ2-2; 15 nucleotides align to TRBD2. The CDR3 has 19 residues. The trim removed 3 bases at V and 3 bases at J, leaving 8 bases unmatched. Germline lookup yields CDR1 LNHDA and CDR2 SQIVND (reference sequence). For the CDR3, the DNA is TGTGCCAGTAGTATCGACACAGGACTAGCGGGAGGGTACACCGGGGAGCTGTTTTTT. Its protein product is CASSIDTGLAGGYTGELFF.

This chain uses TRBV6-5 with TRBJ1-3; 8 bases map to TRBD1. J lost 2 bases, V lost 0 bases, and 3 bases had no gene match. The CDR3 loop spans 16 amino acids. Germline CDR1 MNHEY, CDR2 SVGAGI. CDR3 residues: CASSYSGQGTGNTIYF. CDR3 DNA sequence: TGTGCCAGCAGTTACTCCGGACAGGGTACTGGAAACACCATATATTTT.

The genes are TRBV6-5 and TRBJ2-3; TRBD2 matches at 9 bases. With 9 bases clipped from V and 3 bases from J, the junction kept 4 bases outside the gene matches. Per germline, CDR1 MNHEY and CDR2 SVGAGI. This CDR3 comprises 13 residues. CDR3 region: CARGAGGTDTQYF. CDR3 bases: TGTGCCAGAGGGGCGGGGGGGACAGATACGCAGTATTTT.

The chain couples TRBV10-3 to TRBJ2-3, with a weak D call TRBD1 (6 bases). The CDR3 is 16 residues long. V was clipped by 0 bases and J by 7 bases, with 17 bases between them. Germline values: CDR1 ENHRY, CDR2 SYGVKD. CDR3 DNA: TGTGCCATCAGTGAGTCGGGACCCGGGACAATTCATACGCAGTATTTT. The encoded protein is CAISESGPGTIHTQYF.

The rearrangement uses TRBV4-3 and TRBJ2-3, with a weak D call TRBD1 (5 bases). This CDR3 is 15 amino acids long. CDR1 LGHNA and CDR2 YSLEER come from the germline V gene. Trimming took off 4 bases at V and 1 base at J, with 12 bases between the two ends. CDR3 loop: CASSRADSRTDTQYF. Here the CDR3 DNA reads TGCGCCAGCAGCCGGGCAGACAGTCGCACAGATACGCAGTATTTT.

V gene TRBV30 combines with J gene TRBJ1-4; D perhaps matches TRBD1 (6 bases). Between the trimmed V and J ends, which lost 3 bases and 7 bases, there was a span of 15 bases. In germline, CDR1 is GTSNPN, CDR2 SVGIG (reference sequence). The CDR3 loop spans 14 amino acids. This CDR3 reads CAWRKQGSTEKLFF. CDR3 DNA: TGTGCCTGGAGAAAACAGGGAAGTACTGAAAAACTGTTTTTT.

The chain carries TRBV5-1 and TRBJ2-1; TRBD1 might be the D (5 bases). V dropped 0 bases and J dropped 8 bases, with 9 bases sitting between them. The germline gives CDR1 SGHRS, CDR2 YFSETQ. The CDR3 extends over 13 amino acids. The CDR3 region is CASSLEGWDEQFF. The DNA of the CDR3 is TGCGCCAGCAGCTTGGAGGGGTGGGATGAGCAGTTCTTC. Combining the CDR3 with reference TRBV5-1 and TRBJ2-1 gives the whole variable domain KAGVTQTPRYLIKTRGQQVTLSCSPISGHRSVSWYQQTPGQGLQFLFEYFSETQRNKGNFPGRFSGRQFSNSRSEMNVSTLELGDSALYLCASSLEGWDEQFFGPGTRLTVL.

The chain couples TRBV6-5 to TRBJ2-3; 7 bases map to TRBD1. With V trimmed by 2 bases and J by 2 bases, 4 bases remained unmatched. This CDR3 is built from 15 residues. Germline-derived CDR1 and CDR2 are MNHEY and SVGAGI. CDR3 in amino acids: CASSYGTEYTDTQYF. CDR3 coding DNA: TGTGCCAGCAGTTACGGGACAGAGTACACAGATACGCAGTATTTT.